This T cell receptor (beta chain) was documented in a study of early T cells in non-severe SARS-CoV-2 infection. Whole-study context: Chains stayed unpaired after sequencing of bulk RNA from unsorted whole blood. Study-wide points: The study's VDJdb matching favored anti-spike CD8 responses and missed private and CD4 specificities.

Individual cDNA molecules carried attached unique molecular identifiers. TCRdb analysed the 5' RACE reads with MiXCR anew, one entry per CDR3 protein. This repertoire shows about 97,000 distinct CDR3 sequences, 11% found once; its top ten account for under 5%. V gave up 4 bases and J gave up 5 bases; unmatched junction bases: 4. Germline CDR1 reads SNHLY; CDR2 reads FYNNEI. The CDR3 is made up of 13 amino acids. This clonotype was recorded at least ten times. Its specificity is unknown. This TCR came from an adult who was a healthcare worker with PCR-confirmed SARS-CoV-2 infection or an uninfected control (not recorded which). Specimen: whole blood, collected at baseline. This rearrangement joins TRBV2 to TRBJ1-2, with 7 bases aligning to TRBD1. The CDR3: CASSGETGYGYTF. CDR3 in DNA: TGTGCCAGCAGTGGTGAGACAGGGTATGGCTACACCTTC.